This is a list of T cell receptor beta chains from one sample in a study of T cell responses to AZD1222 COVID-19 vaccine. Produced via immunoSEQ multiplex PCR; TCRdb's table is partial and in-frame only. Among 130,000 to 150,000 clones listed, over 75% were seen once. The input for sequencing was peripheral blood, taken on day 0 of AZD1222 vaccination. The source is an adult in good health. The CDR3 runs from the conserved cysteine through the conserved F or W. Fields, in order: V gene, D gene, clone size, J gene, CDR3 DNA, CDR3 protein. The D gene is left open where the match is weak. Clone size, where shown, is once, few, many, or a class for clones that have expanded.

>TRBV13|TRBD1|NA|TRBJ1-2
TGTGCCAGCAGCTTATCGGACAGGGGGACCGGTGGCTACACCTTC
CASSLSDRGTGGYTF
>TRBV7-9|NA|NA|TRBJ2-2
TGTGCCAGCACCCAGGACAGTCCCGGGGAGCTGTTTTTT
CASTQDSPGELFF
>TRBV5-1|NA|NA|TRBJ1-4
TGCGCCAGCAGCTTGGAGCCGGGGGCTGGCGAAAAACTGTTTTTT
CASSLEPGAGEKLFF
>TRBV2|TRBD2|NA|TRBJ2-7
TGTGCCAGCAGCCCGGGACTAGCGGAACCCTACGAGCAGTACTTC
CASSPGLAEPYEQYF
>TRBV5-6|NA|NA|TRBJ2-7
TGTGCCAGCAGCGTGGACCCTGACTCCTACGAGCAGTACTTC
CASSVDPDSYEQYF
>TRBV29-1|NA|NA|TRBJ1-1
TGCAGCGCCACCGGGGTGAACACTGAAGCTTTCTTT
CSATGVNTEAFF
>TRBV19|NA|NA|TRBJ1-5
TGTGCCAGTAGTGACCAGGGGAATCAGCCCCAGCATTTT
CASSDQGNQPQHF
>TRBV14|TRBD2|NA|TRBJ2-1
TGTGCCAGCAGCCTTACCCTAGCGGGAGAAAGTGGGGGATCTTACAATGAGCAGTTCTTC
CASSLTLAGESGGSYNEQFF
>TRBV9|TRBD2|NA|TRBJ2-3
TGTGCCAGCAGTGCTGGACTAGCGGGGAGCTCAGATACGCAGTATTTT
CASSAGLAGSSDTQYF
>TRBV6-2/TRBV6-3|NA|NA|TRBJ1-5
TGTGCCAGCAGTCGAGTTGCGGGTCAGCCCCAGCATTTT
CASSRVAGQPQHF
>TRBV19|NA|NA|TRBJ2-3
TGTGCCAGTAGTATTTACGCCCCGACAGGAGGGACCACAGATACGCAGTATTTT
CASSIYAPTGGTTDTQYF
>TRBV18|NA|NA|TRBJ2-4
TGTGCCTCCTCGGGGGCCAAAAACATTCAGTACTTC
CASSGAKNIQYF
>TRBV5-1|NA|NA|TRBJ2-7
TGCGCCAGCAGCTTGGTTCGGTCAGCCTACGAGCAGTACTTC
CASSLVRSAYEQYF
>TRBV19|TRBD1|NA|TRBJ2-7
TGTGCCAGTAGGAGGACAGGGGGGTCCTACGAGCAGTACTTC
CASRRTGGSYEQYF
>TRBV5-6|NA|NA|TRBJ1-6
TGTGCCAGCAGCTTATCGGGACGGTATAATTCACCCCTCCACTTT
CASSLSGRYNSPLHF
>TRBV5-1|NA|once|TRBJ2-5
TGCGCCAGCAGCTTGGGACAGGTCCAAGAGACCCAGTACTTC
CASSLGQVQETQYF
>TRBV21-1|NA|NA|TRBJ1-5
TGTGCCAGCAGAAACCGGGACAGGGTACTACAGTGTCAGCCCCAGCATTTT
CASRNRDRVLQCQPQHF
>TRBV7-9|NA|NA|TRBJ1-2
TGTGCCAGCAGCCCCCTTGGTTGGGGCTACACCTTC
CASSPLGWGYTF
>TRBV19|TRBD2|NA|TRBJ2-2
TGTGCCAGTAGTATTACTCTAGCGGGCAACACCGGGGAGCTGTTTTTT
CASSITLAGNTGELFF
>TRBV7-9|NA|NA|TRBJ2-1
TGTGCCAGCAGACCACCGGGGCCCAAACCCCATGCTGAGCAGTTCTTC
CASRPPGPKPHAEQFF
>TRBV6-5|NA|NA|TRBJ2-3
TGTGCCAGCAGTTACTCCGCGGGGCGCACAGATACGCAGTATTTT
CASSYSAGRTDTQYF
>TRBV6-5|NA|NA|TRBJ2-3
TGTGCCAGCAATGGGCCCCGCACAGATACGCAGTATTTT
CASNGPRTDTQYF
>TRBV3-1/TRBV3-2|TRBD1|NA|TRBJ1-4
TGTGCCAGCAGCCAAGAGGGACAGGGGAGGGCTAATGAAAAACTGTTTTTT
CASSQEGQGRANEKLFF
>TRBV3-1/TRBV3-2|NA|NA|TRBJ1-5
TGTGCCAGCAGCCCCAACAGACTGAGCAATCAGCCCCAGCATTTT
CASSPNRLSNQPQHF
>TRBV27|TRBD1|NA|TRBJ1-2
TGTGCCAGCACGTCTAAAAACAGGGGGCGTTATGGCTACACCTTC
CASTSKNRGRYGYTF
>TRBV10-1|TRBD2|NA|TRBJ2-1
TGCGCCAGCAGTAGTAGCGGGAAAAACCACAATGAGCAGTTCTTC
CASSSSGKNHNEQFF
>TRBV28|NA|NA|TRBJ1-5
TGTGCCAGCCTAATGGGGGGCGGGAATCAGCCCCAGCATTTT
CASLMGGGNQPQHF
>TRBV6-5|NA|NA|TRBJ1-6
TGTGCCAGCAGATCACTCAATTCACCCCTCCACTTT
CASRSLNSPLHF
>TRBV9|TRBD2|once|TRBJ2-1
TGTGCCAGCAGCGTAGGCAGACTAGCGGGAAGGGGGGACAATGAGCAGTTCTTC
CASSVGRLAGRGDNEQFF
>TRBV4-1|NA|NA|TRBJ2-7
TGCGCCAGCAGTTTTTTGCTAGGAGGGTACGAGCAGTACTTC
CASSFLLGGYEQYF
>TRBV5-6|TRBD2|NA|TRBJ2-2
TGTGCCAGCAGCTTGGGACTAGCGGGACTTGTTTTCGGGGAGCTGTTTTTT
CASSLGLAGLVFGELFF
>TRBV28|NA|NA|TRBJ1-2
TGTGCCAGCAATTCACTTCCGGGGGCTCATGGCTACACCTTC
CASNSLPGAHGYTF
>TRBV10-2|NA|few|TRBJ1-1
TGCGCCAGCAGTCTAACCAAGGTGGAAAGCACTGAAGCTTTCTTT
CASSLTKVESTEAFF
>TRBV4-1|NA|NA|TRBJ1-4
TGCGCCAGCAGCCAAGGGATCCTTTTGGCTGAACCAGATGAAAAACTGTTTTTT
CASSQGILLAEPDEKLFF
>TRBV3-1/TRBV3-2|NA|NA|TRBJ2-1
TGTGCCAGCAGCCAAGGGAACCCTCTTCCCATCAATGAGCAGTTCTTC
CASSQGNPLPINEQFF
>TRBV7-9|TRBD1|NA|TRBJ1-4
TGTGCCAGCAGCTTAGCTTTTTTCGGGACAGGGAATGAAAAACTGTTTTTT
CASSLAFFGTGNEKLFF
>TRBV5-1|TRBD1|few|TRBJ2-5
TGCGCCAGCAGCTTGGCCCCAGGGGGCTACGGGGAGACCCAGTACTTC
CASSLAPGGYGETQYF
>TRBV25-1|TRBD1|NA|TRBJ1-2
TGTGCCAGCAGCCTGGGACAGGGGAACTATGGCTACACCTTC
CASSLGQGNYGYTF
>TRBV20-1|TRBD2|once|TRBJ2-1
TGCAGTGCTAGTAGAGCGGGGAAGAACAATGAGCAGTTCTTC
CSASRAGKNNEQFF
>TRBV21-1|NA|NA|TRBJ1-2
TGTGCCAGCAGCAAAACCAGAAACTATGGCTACACCTTC
CASSKTRNYGYTF
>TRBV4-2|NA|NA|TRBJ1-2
TGTGCCAGCAGCCAAGCCCCTGGGGGGGTTGATGGCTACACCTTC
CASSQAPGGVDGYTF
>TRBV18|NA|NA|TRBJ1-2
TGTGCCAGCTCACCCGGGGACGAACTCTATGGCTACACCTTC
CASSPGDELYGYTF
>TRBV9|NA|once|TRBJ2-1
TGTGCCAGCAGCGTAGTGAGTGGACCCTACAATGAGCAGTTCTTC
CASSVVSGPYNEQFF
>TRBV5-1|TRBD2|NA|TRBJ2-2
TGCGCCAGCAGAGAGGCGGGGGGTAACACCGGGGAGCTGTTTTTT
CASREAGGNTGELFF
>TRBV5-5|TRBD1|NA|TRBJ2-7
TGTGCCAGCAGGCACGGGACAGGGGGCAATTACGAGCAGTACTTC
CASRHGTGGNYEQYF
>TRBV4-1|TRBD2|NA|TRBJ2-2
TGCGCCAGCAGCCCCGAACACGGGGGGAGATTCGGACTTCCCAACACCGGGGAGCTGTTTTTT
CASSPEHGGRFGLPNTGELFF
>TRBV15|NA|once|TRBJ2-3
TGTGCCACCAGCAGAGAGGACTACGATACGCAGTATTTT
CATSREDYDTQYF
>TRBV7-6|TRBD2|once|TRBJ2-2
TGTGCCAGCAGCCCTAATAGCGGGACTGGCACCGGGGAGCTGTTTTTT
CASSPNSGTGTGELFF
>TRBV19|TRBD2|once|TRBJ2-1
TGTGCCAGTAGTCCCTGGACTAGCGGGGGGGATGGACCGTTCTTC
CASSPWTSGGDGPFF